The 32 T cell receptor beta chains below were found in one sample sequenced in a study of T cell repertoires in cytomegalovirus infection. TCRdb reprocessed the reads via MiXCR and lists one record per CDR3 protein. The sample comprises around 530,000 distinct CDR3 sequences, 16% of which are singletons, and about 24% rests with the top ten. Sequencing was done on a sample of CD8+ T cells from PBMCs. The receptor set was obtained from a human donor in good health (CMV status not recorded). Some clones in this sample may be carry-over from other donors' samples.

This clonotype was observed a single time. V usage is TRBV5-5 and J usage is TRBJ1-2, with 10 bases identical to TRBD1. V shed 4 bases and J 5 bases; nucleotides not matched to a gene: 8. The CDR3 is 15 residues long. CDR1 and CDR2 from the germline V gene are SGHKS and YYEKEE (reference sequence). The CDR3 protein is CASSNTGTGAYGYTF. In nucleotides, the CDR3 is TGTGCCAGCAGCAATACCGGGACAGGGGCGTATGGCTACACCTTC.

The chain combines TRBV29-1 with TRBJ2-7, with 11 nucleotides matching TRBD1. The V gene's germline CDR1 is SQVTM and CDR2 ANQGSEA. There are 15 residues in the CDR3. Trimming removed 6 bases from V and 4 bases from J; junction bases left unmatched: 11. CDR3 bases: TGCAGCGTCGGTACCCGGGACAGGGGGAAATACGAGCAGTACTTC. The encoded protein is CSVGTRDRGKYEQYF.

V is TRBV6-5 and J is TRBJ2-5; D perhaps matches TRBD2 (6 bases). Germline V gene lookup returns CDR1 MNHEY and CDR2 SVGAGI. CDR3 length: 13 amino acids. The V and J ends lost 7 bases and 5 bases respectively, with 14 bases between them. CDR3 in amino acids: CASMGPGGETQYF. DNA for the CDR3: TGTGCCAGCATGGGCCCCGGGGGTGAGACCCAGTACTTC.

This clonotype appeared many times. A junction boundary mismatches the germline segment, possibly from a read error. The genes are TRBV7-7 and TRBJ2-1; D remains ambiguous. Germline V CDR1 and CDR2: SSHAT, FNYEAQ (reference sequence). CDR3 length equals 13 residues. The CDR3 is CASSSRRNNEQFF. The DNA for the CDR3 is TGTGCTAGCAGCTCCAGGCGGAACAATGAGCAGTTCTTC.

On this clonotype: This sequence may be a read error, since a much larger clone differs from it by one base. The chain links TRBV4-3 to TRBJ1-1, with a tentative D call TRBD1 (5 bases). Germline lookup yields CDR1 LGHNA and CDR2 YSLEER. The CDR3 has 14 amino acids. DNA of the CDR3: TGCGCCAGCAACCAAGATAGGGGTGACACTGAAGCTTTCTTT. This translates into CASNQDRGDTEAFF.

The chain uses TRBV28 and TRBJ1-1; D remains unclear. Germline values: CDR1 MDHEN, CDR2 SYDVKM. Trimming took off 5 bases at V and 0 bases at J, with 13 bases between the two ends. This CDR3 region has 15 residues. CDR3 nucleotide sequence: TGTGCCAGCAGTGAACAAAGGACGATGAACACTGAAGCTTTCTTT. Protein: CASSEQRTMNTEAFF.

This clonotype was counted at least ten times. The chain recombines TRBV2 with TRBJ1-2; D may be TRBD1 (5 bases). CDR1 and CDR2 from the germline V gene are SNHLY and FYNNEI. Trimming took 1 base from V and 2 from J, leaving 14 bases between them. The CDR3 covers 16 residues. CDR3 protein: CASSEDPGNWNYGYTF. CDR3 nucleotide sequence: TGTGCCAGCAGTGAAGATCCAGGGAATTGGAACTATGGCTACACCTTC.

In its sample, this clonotype was seen many times. This chain joins TRBV7-6 and TRBJ2-7; either TRBD1 or TRBD2 may fit D (6 bases each). The CDR3 loop spans 15 amino acids. Germline V lookup: CDR1 SGHVS, CDR2 FNYEAQ. Trimming removed 5 bases at V and 3 bases at J, with 17 bases between. The CDR3 is CASSPKGGPNYEQYF. CDR3 coding DNA: TGTGCCAGCAGCCCTAAGGGGGGCCCGAACTACGAGCAGTACTTC.

This clonotype appeared a few times. The chain links TRBV27 to TRBJ2-3, with TRBD2 identical over 10 bases. Germline V gene lookup returns CDR1 MNHEY and CDR2 SMNVEV (reference sequence). The length of the CDR3 is 17 residues. J gave up 2 bases and V 8 bases, and 13 bases lay outside the gene matches. The CDR3 DNA is TGTGCCAGCCTTTCCAATAGCGGGAGGCGTTACACAGATACGCAGTATTTT. Translating gives CASLSNSGRRYTDTQYF.

This clonotype was detected many times. V is TRBV7-3 and J is TRBJ1-1; D is perhaps TRBD1 (5 bases). V was pared by 3 bases and J by 8 bases, with 10 bases between. Germline-derived CDR1 and CDR2 are SGHTA and FQGTGA. The CDR3 contains 12 residues. CDR3 in DNA: TGTGCCAGCAGCTTTTTGGGGCAAGAAGCTTTCTTT. Protein: CASSFLGQEAFF.

This clonotype was observed many times. The V call is TRBV7-4, the J call TRBJ2-7; TRBD1 matches 7 bases. The CDR3 length is 14 residues. V lost 5 bases, J lost 5 bases, and 9 bases stayed unmatched. From germline, CDR1 is SGHVT and CDR2 SQSDAQ. CDR3 in amino acids: CASSHHRGSDEQYF. CDR3 in DNA: TGTGCCAGCAGCCACCACAGGGGCTCGGACGAGCAGTACTTC.

This clonotype showed up just a few times. This chain uses TRBV5-1 with TRBJ2-2; tentatively, D is TRBD2 (6 bases). Trimming took off 5 bases at V and 6 bases at J, with 17 bases between the two ends. The CDR3 runs to 15 residues. Per the germline V gene, CDR1 is SGHRS and CDR2 is YFSETQ. CDR3 sequence: CASSEWGEKAGELFF. DNA for the CDR3: TGCGCCAGCAGTGAATGGGGGGAGAAGGCCGGGGAGCTGTTTTTT.

V and J are TRBV24-1 and TRBJ1-2, with D perhaps TRBD1 (5 bases). Germline V gives CDR1 KGHDR, CDR2 SFDVKD. This CDR3 is 14 amino acids long. The V gene lost 2 bases and the J gene lost 5 bases, with 11 bases spanning the gap. The CDR3 region has the DNA TGTGCCACCAGTGATTCCCGGGACCCGTATGGCTACACCTTC. Translating it yields CATSDSRDPYGYTF.

Ten or more counts support this clonotype. The chain employs TRBV5-4 and TRBJ2-1, with 10 bases matching TRBD2. Looked up from germline, CDR1 is SGHNT and CDR2 is YYREEE (reference sequence). The CDR3 has 18 amino acids. Unmatched junction bases numbered 17, after V lost 4 bases and J lost 7 bases. Written as DNA, the CDR3 is TGTGCCAGCAGCCCGGATATAATGCTAGCGGGAGAGCAGAATGAGCAGTTCTTC. Translating it yields CASSPDIMLAGEQNEQFF. The whole variable domain, remainder taken from reference TRBV5-4 and TRBJ2-1, is ETGVTQSPTHLIKTRGQQVTLRCSSQSGHNTVSWYQQALGQGPQFIFQYYREEENGRGNFPPRFSGLQFPNYSSELNVNALELDDSALYLCASSPDIMLAGEQNEQFFGPGTRLTVL.

This chain uses TRBV18 with TRBJ1-1; 7 bases align to TRBD1. CDR3 length equals 14 residues. The J segment lost 8 bases and the V segment lost 1 base, leaving 7 bases of the junction unmatched. In germline, CDR1 is KGHSH, CDR2 LQKENI. In nucleotides, the CDR3 is TGTGCCAGCTCACCACAGGGGGCCGAGGCAGAAGCTTTCTTT. This translates into CASSPQGAEAEAFF.

The chain links TRBV3-1 to TRBJ2-7; D is possibly TRBD1 (5 bases). V was shortened by 0 bases and J by 3 bases, with 12 bases between the two germline ends. The CDR3 length is 15 residues. Germline CDR1 reads LGHDT; CDR2 reads YNNKEL (reference sequence). As DNA, the CDR3 is TGTGCCAGCAGCCAAGAAAGGGGAACCCTCTACGAGCAGTACTTC. Its protein is CASSQERGTLYEQYF.

This clonotype came up many times. The chain carries TRBV12-3 or TRBV12-4 and TRBJ2-2; 7 bases align to TRBD1. CDR3 length: 15 residues. The junction had 13 bases not matched to a gene; V was cut back by 5 bases and J by 10 bases. CDR3 amino acids: CASSPGTAFNLELFF. The DNA for the CDR3 is TGTGCCAGCAGTCCCGGGACAGCCTTTAACTTGGAGCTGTTTTTT.

The CDR3 DNA sequence: TGCGCCAGCAGCCGATACCAAGGGACCGGCCGTAATGAGCAGTTCTTC. This codes for CASSRYQGTGRNEQFF. The rearrangement links TRBV4-1 to TRBJ2-1; D is possibly TRBD1 or TRBD2 (5 bases each). Trimming cost V 4 bases and J 7 bases, with 20 bases left between them. This CDR3 is 16 amino acids long. Germline CDR1 is MGHRA and CDR2 is YSYEKL.

This clonotype was picked up many times. The chain employs TRBV27 and TRBJ2-1; 13 nucleotides agree with TRBD2. Germline CDR1 is MNHEY and CDR2 is SMNVEV (reference sequence). V lost 2 bases, J lost 4 bases, and 8 bases stayed unmatched. The CDR3 length is 18 residues. The CDR3 DNA sequence: TGTGCCAGCAGTTTACAATACCCGGGACTAGCGGGGTACAATGAGCAGTTCTTC. Translated: CASSLQYPGLAGYNEQFF.

The V gene is TRBV27, the J gene TRBJ1-2; no reliable D call. CDR3 length: 12 residues. V gave up 7 bases and J gave up 3 bases, with 9 bases separating them. The germline V gene encodes CDR1 MNHEY and CDR2 SMNVEV (reference sequence). In DNA form, the CDR3 reads TGTGCCAGCAAGGGCTCCCACTATGGCTACACCTTC. Protein product: CASKGSHYGYTF.

This clonotype was seen more than once but under ten times. The chain recombines TRBV28 with TRBJ2-3; possible D gene TRBD2, 6 bases. Trimming pared 7 bases from V and 4 bases from J, leaving 18 bases between. The CDR3 has 15 amino acids. Per germline, CDR1 MDHEN and CDR2 SYDVKM. For the CDR3, the DNA is TGTGCCAGCACCCCTCAGGAGGGCCCCCCAGATACGCAGTATTTT. This translates into CASTPQEGPPDTQYF.

The chain combines TRBV7-9 with TRBJ1-1, with 10 bases aligning to TRBD1. Germline loops: CDR1 SEHNR, CDR2 FQNEAQ (reference sequence). The CDR3 length is 16 residues. The ends lost 5 bases at V and 0 bases at J; junction bases unmatched: 6. In nucleotides, the CDR3 is TGTGCCAGCAGCCCGCGGGGACAGGGGATGAACACTGAAGCTTTCTTT. This codes for CASSPRGQGMNTEAFF.

Many counts were recorded for this clonotype. This sequence joins TRBV6-1 and TRBJ2-3; D call uncertain. Germline values: CDR1 MNHNS, CDR2 SASEGT. The length of the CDR3 is 13 residues. Trimming pared 7 bases from V and 1 base from J, leaving 9 bases between. The CDR3 loop is CASTPPGTDTQYF. The CDR3 DNA reads as TGTGCCAGCACCCCCCCGGGCACAGATACGCAGTATTTT.

The chain links TRBV12-3 or TRBV12-4 to TRBJ2-1; TRBD1 is a possible D gene (5 bases). CDR3 length: 12 residues. V lost 6 bases to trimming and J lost 9 bases, with 12 bases between them. In nucleotides, the CDR3 is TGTGCCAGCAGCGCCGATAGGGGTGAGCAGTTCTTC. Translated, it gives CASSADRGEQFF.

This clonotype was seen more than once but under ten times. The chain links TRBV19 to TRBJ1-5; TRBD1 agrees at 11 bases. This CDR3 has 15 amino acids. Germline V gene data show CDR1 as LNHDA and CDR2 as SQIVND (reference sequence). V shed 4 bases and J 5 bases; nucleotides not matched to a gene: 4. As DNA, the CDR3 is TGTGCCAGTAGTAAGGACAGGGGGCCGTATCAGCCCCAGCATTTT. Its translation is CASSKDRGPYQPQHF.

Concerning this clonotype: Sequence at one end of the junction differs from germline and may be a read error. The CDR3: CSSSLSSGNGSTF. The CDR3 DNA reads TGTTCCAGCAGCTTAAGCTCAGGGAATGGCTCCACCTTC. The gene calls are TRBV11-3 and TRBJ1-2; tentatively, D is TRBD1 (5 bases). Germline CDR1 SGHNT, CDR2 YENEEA. The CDR3 contains 13 residues.

V and J are TRBV6-6 and TRBJ2-5; D is possibly TRBD2 (6 bases). The germline gives CDR1 MNHNY, CDR2 SVGAGI (reference sequence). The CDR3 has 16 amino acids. V lost 0 bases and J lost 1, with 12 bases in between. CDR3 amino acids: CASSYSPGRGQETQYF. DNA of the CDR3: TGTGCCAGCAGTTACTCCCCTGGGCGGGGCCAAGAGACCCAGTACTTC.

The CDR3 DNA is TGTGCCCGGGACTTTCGGGCAGATACGCAGTATTTT. Its translation is CARDFRADTQYF. The J gene is TRBJ2-3, the V gene TRBV2; D possibly corresponds to TRBD2 (6 bases). Germline CDR1 and CDR2: SNHLY and FYNNEI. Trimming cost V 11 bases and J 4 bases, with 13 bases left between them. The CDR3 loop spans 12 amino acids.

Only a few counts were recorded for this clonotype. The V call is TRBV7-4, the J call TRBJ1-5, with D possibly TRBD1 on 6 matching bases. The CDR3 spans 14 residues. CDR1 is SGHVT, CDR2 SQSDAQ, per germline. V shed 2 bases and J shed 5 bases, with 10 bases lying between them. The CDR3 DNA reads TGTGCCAGCAGCTTAAGTACAGGGCATCAGCCCCAGCATTTT. Translated, it gives CASSLSTGHQPQHF. Full variable domain (outside the CDR3, taken from reference TRBV7-4 and TRBJ1-5): GAGVSQSPRYKVAKRGRDVALRCDSISGHVTLYWYRQTLGQGSEVLTYSQSDAQRDKSGRPSGRFSAERPERSVSTLKIQRTEQGDSAVYLCASSLSTGHQPQHFGDGTRLSIL.

As to this clonotype: A much bigger clone sits one base away, suggesting this may be a read error. This chain connects TRBV15 to TRBJ1-2, with D unresolved. The CDR3 runs 17 residues. CDR1 and CDR2 (germline): LNHNV, YYDKDF (reference sequence). The germline V and J ends were trimmed by 8 bases and 4 bases, with 26 bases remaining between them. The CDR3 sequence is CATRGREDRNPTYGYTF. CDR3 nucleotides: TGTGCCACCCGGGGAAGGGAGGATAGAAATCCCACCTATGGCTACACCTTC.

This clonotype was observed a few times. V and J are TRBV15 and TRBJ1-5; 9 bases match TRBD1. This CDR3 has 15 residues. V gave up 4 bases and J gave up 7 bases; unmatched junction bases: 8. Germline V gives CDR1 LNHNV, CDR2 YYDKDF (reference sequence). Here the CDR3 DNA reads TGTGCCACCAGCATCCGAACAGGGGGCAGACAGCCCCAGCATTTT. Protein product: CATSIRTGGRQPQHF.

This clonotype was seen many times. The V and J genes are TRBV7-6 and TRBJ1-5, with D hard to call. Germline V gene lookup returns CDR1 SGHVS and CDR2 FNYEAQ. The V end lost 4 bases, the J end lost 5 bases, and 6 bases lay between the germline ends. The CDR3 is made up of 12 amino acids. This CDR3 reads CASSSYDQPQHF. The CDR3 DNA sequence: TGTGCCAGCAGCTCATATGATCAGCCCCAGCATTTT.